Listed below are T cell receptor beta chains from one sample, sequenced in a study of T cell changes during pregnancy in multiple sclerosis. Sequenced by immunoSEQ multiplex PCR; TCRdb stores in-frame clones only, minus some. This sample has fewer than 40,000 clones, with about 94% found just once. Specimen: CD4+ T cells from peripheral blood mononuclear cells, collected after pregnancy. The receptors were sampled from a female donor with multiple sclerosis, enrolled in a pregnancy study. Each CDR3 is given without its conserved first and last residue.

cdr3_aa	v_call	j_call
ASSLVPGTSGYNEQF	TRBV5-1	TRBJ2-1
ATSRISTSSGLHTGELF	TRBV15	TRBJ2-2
ASSMTGGSSYNEQF	TRBV19	TRBJ2-1
ASSLGGQGRTEAF	TRBV5-5	TRBJ1-1
ASSYGGRSTEAF	TRBV6-5	TRBJ1-1
ASRGQGFYEQY	TRBV28	TRBJ2-7
ASSLLRGGGTEQF	TRBV5-5	TRBJ2-1
ASSLRTGTEAF	TRBV5-1	TRBJ1-1
ASSGADANSPLH	TRBV5-4	TRBJ1-6
ASSLTSGGTQETQY	TRBV19	TRBJ2-5
ASSRDRGRGETQY	TRBV5-6	TRBJ2-5
ASSLSSGGGANVLT	TRBV7-3	TRBJ2-6
ASSPVGRATDTQY	TRBV5-1	TRBJ2-3
ASTFTAGGPVDTQY	TRBV19	TRBJ2-3
ASSSLQTSGSTDTQY	TRBV5-1	TRBJ2-3
ASSVLGQGASTDTQY	TRBV27	TRBJ2-3
ASSLSTPPGDRVNIQY	TRBV27	TRBJ2-4
AWRQTGSRRTDTQY	TRBV30	TRBJ2-3
ASSPVQGSSYEQY	TRBV18	TRBJ2-7
ASSERRAGSYEQY	TRBV2	TRBJ2-7
ASSNPGPGNEQF	TRBV25-1	TRBJ2-1
ASSIPPSVAGQGYNEQF	TRBV19	TRBJ2-1
ASSLDVAGGHTGELF	TRBV7-2	TRBJ2-2
ASSSISGNTIY	TRBV5-5	TRBJ1-3
ASRAGQGGYNEQF	TRBV2	TRBJ2-1
AIRRGDQETQY	TRBV10-3	TRBJ2-5
ASSGRYRGQDEQY	TRBV6-1	TRBJ2-7
AISDGTGENYEQY	TRBV10-3	TRBJ2-7
ASSLGTGVSETQY	TRBV5-4	TRBJ2-5
ASSYGTTWYGYT	TRBV6-5	TRBJ1-2
ASSLIGGSRANYGYT	TRBV5-5	TRBJ1-2
ASSLLSGGAYEQY	TRBV27	TRBJ2-7
ASSVTDNTEAF	TRBV6-1	TRBJ1-1
ASSYDRANEKLF	TRBV5-6	TRBJ1-4
ASSSTGGWNTEAF	TRBV5-1	TRBJ1-1
ASRDTVNSPLH	TRBV19	TRBJ1-6
ASKLQQNTEAF	TRBV6-1	TRBJ1-1
ASSRTGQGSGYT	TRBV19	TRBJ1-2